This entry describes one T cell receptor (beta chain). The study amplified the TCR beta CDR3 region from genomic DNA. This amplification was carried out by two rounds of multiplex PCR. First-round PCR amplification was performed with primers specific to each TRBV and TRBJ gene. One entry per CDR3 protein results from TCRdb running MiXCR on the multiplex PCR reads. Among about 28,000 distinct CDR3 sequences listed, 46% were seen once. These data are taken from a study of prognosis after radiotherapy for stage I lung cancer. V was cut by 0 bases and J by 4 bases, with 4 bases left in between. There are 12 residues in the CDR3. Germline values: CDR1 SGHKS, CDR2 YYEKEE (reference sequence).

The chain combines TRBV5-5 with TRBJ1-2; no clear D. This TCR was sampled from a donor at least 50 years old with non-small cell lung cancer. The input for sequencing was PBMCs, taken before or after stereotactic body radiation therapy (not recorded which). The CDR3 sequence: CASSLEPYGYTF. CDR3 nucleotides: TGTGCCAGCAGCTTGGAGCCCTATGGCTACACCTTC.